Included here is one T cell receptor beta chain sequence, with context. The same CDR3 also results from other DNA sequences found in this sample. This record comes from a study of blood T cell repertoires in COVID-19. The overall study: From the United States, Italy and Spain came samples of acute and convalescent COVID-19. PBMCs, B-cell-depleted T cells, or T cells were the source of the cDNA or gDNA that made up the material.

Trimming took 2 bases from V and 5 from J, leaving 8 bases between them. The CDR3 is 13 amino acids. CDR1 and CDR2 from the germline V gene are SGHAT and FQNNGV. Per the authors' pipeline: The assay estimated nucleated cells by amplifying reference gene primers. TCRdb keeps only in-frame clones here, not all; method: immunoSEQ multiplex PCR. V, J and clone size reflect that table, while D and trimming were determined from the DNA. The sample carries about 220,000 clones, 84% recorded once. The clonotype was recovered from a man aged 40-55 years who had recovered from COVID-19. Specimen: peripheral blood. The chain is built from TRBV11-2 and TRBJ2-3; D unresolved. CDR3 in amino acids: CASSLTLLDTQYF. The CDR3 DNA reads as TGTGCCAGCAGCTTAACCTTACTAGATACGCAGTATTTT.